These 26 T cell receptor beta chains originate from one sample sequenced in a study of PD-L1 blockade in urothelial cancer (dated by TCRdb to about 2017). The library was obtained by the immunoSEQ multiplex PCR assay. TCRdb obtained this table from immuneACCESS and retained in-frame rearrangements with V and J assigned. These tables miss some clones; where compared with another copy, unresolved V genes account for less than half of the shortfall, and the remainder is unexplained. A total of 130,000 or so clones appear in this sample, approximately 88% of them only once. Roughly 3.5% of the sample lies in the top ten. In light of the paper, this sample's time point label describes: pretreatment peripheral blood. The input for sequencing was PBMCs, taken around atezolizumab (anti-PD-L1) treatment. The receptors originated from a man aged 45-65 years with urothelial cancer.

The V and J genes are TRBV6-5 and TRBJ1-5, with 7 bases matching TRBD1. This CDR3 is built from 13 residues. V dropped 6 bases and J dropped 5; count of bases not matched to a gene: 4. Germline V gives CDR1 MNHEY, CDR2 SVGAGI. The CDR3 loop is CASSTDRYQPQHF. The CDR3 coding sequence is TGTGCCAGCAGCACGGACAGGTATCAGCCCCAGCATTTT.

The J gene is TRBJ2-7, the V gene TRBV7-3; perhaps TRBD2 as D (5 bases). Trimming took 1 base from V and 3 from J, leaving 10 bases between them. Germline V gene data show CDR1 as SGHTA and CDR2 as FQGTGA. This CDR3 is 14 amino acids long. CDR3 in DNA: TGTGCCAGCAGCTTAAATGCGGGTGGCTACGAGCAGTACTTC. Protein product: CASSLNAGGYEQYF.

V and J are TRBV7-8 and TRBJ1-1; D gene ambiguous. The CDR3 covers 15 residues. Between the trimmed V and J ends, which lost 1 base and 6 bases, there was a span of 15 bases. Germline V lookup: CDR1 SGHVS, CDR2 FQNEAQ. CDR3 sequence (DNA): TGTGCCAGCAGCTTAGAAAACTTACCGGCGGCTGAAGCTTTCTTT. Its protein is CASSLENLPAAEAFF.

The V call is TRBV19, the J call TRBJ2-7; possible D gene TRBD1, 5 bases. The CDR3 length is 13 residues. Trimming took off 4 bases at V and 2 bases at J, with 9 bases between the two ends. In germline, CDR1 is LNHDA, CDR2 SQIVND (reference sequence). The CDR3 DNA is TGTGCCAGTAGTACGAAGACAGCCTACGAGCAGTACTTC. Translation: CASSTKTAYEQYF.

The rearrangement uses TRBV27 and TRBJ2-1; a possible D gene is TRBD2 (6 bases). Germline CDR1 and CDR2: MNHEY and SMNVEV (reference sequence). The CDR3 is 16 amino acids. The ends were cut back, 6 bases at V and 4 bases at J, with 19 bases in the middle. The CDR3 spells CASRNRDSSSYNEQFF. CDR3 nucleotide sequence: TGTGCCAGCAGAAACCGGGACTCGTCCTCATACAATGAGCAGTTCTTC.

V is TRBV14 and J is TRBJ2-3; 10 nucleotides line up with TRBD2. Losses at the gene ends were 4 bases for V and 3 bases for J; bases not matched to a gene: 10. Per the germline V gene, CDR1 is SGHDN and CDR2 is FVKESK. CDR3 length: 17 residues. The CDR3 loop reads CASSPLGSGRGTDTQYF. CDR3 DNA sequence: TGTGCCAGCAGCCCGCTAGGGAGCGGGAGGGGGACAGATACGCAGTATTTT.

The chain employs TRBV19 and TRBJ2-1, with D tentatively TRBD2 (5 bases). The length of the CDR3 is 13 residues. The V end lost 5 bases, the J end lost 8 bases, and 13 bases lay between the germline ends. CDR1 is LNHDA, CDR2 SQIVND, per germline (reference sequence). The CDR3 sequence is CASSVRGTHEQFF. CDR3 nucleotides: TGTGCCAGTAGTGTTCGGGGAACCCATGAGCAGTTCTTC.

The rearrangement links TRBV4-1 to TRBJ2-1; 16 nucleotides agree with TRBD2. The CDR3 runs 16 residues. J lost 9 bases, V lost 5 bases, and 7 bases had no gene match. Per the germline V gene, CDR1 is MGHRA and CDR2 is YSYEKL. CDR3 in amino acids: CASSMGLAGGSGEQFF. The CDR3, as DNA: TGCGCCAGCAGCATGGGACTAGCGGGAGGGAGTGGTGAGCAGTTCTTC.

CDR3 sequence reads: CASSFQGNSPLHF. Here the CDR3 DNA reads TGTGCCAGCAGTTTCCAGGGGAATTCACCCCTCCACTTT. The chain joins TRBV27 to TRBJ1-6, with a possible D match to TRBD1 (6 bases). The CDR3 is 13 amino acids. Trimming removed 3 bases from V and 7 bases from J, with 7 bases in between. Germline CDR1 MNHEY, CDR2 SMNVEV (reference sequence).

The CDR3 nucleotides read TGTGCCAGCAGCAAAGAGGACTTCAATGAGCAGTTCTTC. As protein: CASSKEDFNEQFF. The chain is built from TRBV6-6 and TRBJ2-1, with a tentative D call TRBD2 (5 bases). V was shortened by 6 bases and J by 6 bases, with 12 bases between the two germline ends. CDR3 size: 13 residues. The germline V gene encodes CDR1 MNHNY and CDR2 SVGAGI (reference sequence).

The rearrangement links TRBV4-1 to TRBJ2-7; perhaps TRBD2 as D (6 bases). V was trimmed by 0 bases and J by 5 bases, leaving 8 bases between them. The germline V gene has CDR1 MGHRA and CDR2 YSYEKL. This CDR3 is built from 13 residues. This CDR3 is CASSQEQRDEQYF. The CDR3, as DNA: TGCGCCAGCAGCCAAGAACAGCGGGACGAGCAGTACTTC.

The chain employs TRBV6-1 and TRBJ1-2, with D hard to call. Trimming removed 1 base at V and 8 bases at J, with 8 bases between. Germline V gene sequence: CDR1 MNHNS, CDR2 SASEGT. The CDR3 covers 12 residues. CDR3 sequence reads: CASSEGGLGYTF. The DNA for the CDR3 is TGTGCCAGCAGTGAAGGAGGTCTGGGCTACACCTTC.

This chain connects TRBV10-3 to TRBJ2-1; 7 bases line up with TRBD1. The length of the CDR3 is 15 residues. The V and J ends lost 6 bases and 4 bases, in that order; junction bases with no gene match: 9. The germline CDR1 and CDR2 sequences are ENHRY and SYGVKD. The CDR3 region is CAIRRQGLRYNEQFF. CDR3 in DNA: TGTGCCATCAGAAGACAGGGTCTTCGGTACAATGAGCAGTTCTTC.

V is TRBV6-6 and J is TRBJ1-5; the D is unclear. The V end lost 5 bases, the J end lost 6 bases, and 17 bases lay between the germline ends. The CDR3 consists of 15 residues. Per the germline V gene, CDR1 is MNHNY and CDR2 is SVGAGI (reference sequence). The DNA of the CDR3 is TGTGCCAGCAGTGGCCGCATGAGGGAATCTCAGCCCCAGCATTTT. It encodes CASSGRMRESQPQHF.

The genes are TRBV28 and TRBJ1-6, with TRBD1 matching over 7 bases. The germline gives CDR1 MDHEN, CDR2 SYDVKM. The J segment lost 6 bases and the V segment lost 5 bases, leaving 10 bases of the junction unmatched. The CDR3 spans 16 residues. CDR3: CASSGDSSPLNSPLHF. In DNA form, the CDR3 reads TGTGCCAGCAGTGGGGACAGTTCCCCCCTTAATTCACCCCTCCACTTT.

V is TRBV11-2 and J is TRBJ2-7; a weak D match, TRBD2 (5 bases). The CDR3 runs to 17 residues. Trimming cost V 5 bases and J 7 bases, with 27 bases left between them. The germline V gene encodes CDR1 SGHAT and CDR2 FQNNGV. CDR3 bases: TGTGCCAGCAGCACTAGAGGCCGACTCGCCGACTTCCAAGAGCAGTACTTC. The encoded protein is CASSTRGRLADFQEQYF.

This clone appeared a few times. This rearrangement joins TRBV19 to TRBJ2-7, with 8 bases matching TRBD2. V shed 2 bases, J shed 3 bases, and the junction held 6 bases outside the gene matches. The CDR3 totals 15 residues. Germline assignment: CDR1 LNHDA and CDR2 SQIVND (reference sequence). Written as DNA, the CDR3 is TGTGCCAGTAGTATAACTTTAGCGGGGTACTACGAGCAGTACTTC. Amino acids: CASSITLAGYYEQYF.

J is TRBJ2-1 and V is TRBV7-2; 9 nucleotides line up with TRBD2. This CDR3 comprises 15 residues. V gave up 5 bases and J gave up 10 bases; unmatched junction bases: 12. Germline V gene sequence: CDR1 SGHTA, CDR2 FQGNSA. The CDR3 is CASSASAGGLGEQFF. CDR3 nucleotides: TGTGCCAGCAGCGCCTCAGCGGGGGGACTGGGGGAGCAGTTCTTC.

V and J are TRBV27 and TRBJ2-5; D is possibly TRBD2 (6 bases). The V gene lost 4 bases and the J gene lost 2 bases, with 14 bases spanning the gap. This CDR3 region has 15 residues. Germline values: CDR1 MNHEY, CDR2 SMNVEV (reference sequence). The CDR3: CASSSGTGVQETQYF. In DNA form, the CDR3 reads TGTGCCAGCAGTTCCGGGACTGGAGTTCAAGAGACCCAGTACTTC.

The CDR3 nucleotides are TGTGCCAGCAGTTCCGGCTATGGCTACACCTTC. Its translation is CASSSGYGYTF. V gene TRBV28 combines with J gene TRBJ1-2; unclear D gene. This CDR3 is built from 11 residues. Germline V gene lookup returns CDR1 MDHEN and CDR2 SYDVKM. The V end lost 4 bases, the J end lost 4 bases, and 4 bases lay between the germline ends.

The chain has TRBV7-9 and TRBJ1-5, with D possibly being TRBD1 (5 bases). The ends were cut back, 3 bases at V and 3 bases at J, with 9 bases in the middle. There are 14 residues in the CDR3. Germline CDR1 and CDR2: SEHNR and FQNEAQ (reference sequence). The CDR3 loop is CASSFGGANQPQHF. CDR3 nucleotides: TGTGCCAGCAGCTTCGGGGGAGCCAATCAGCCCCAGCATTTT. Supplemented by reference TRBV7-9 and TRBJ1-5, the full variable domain reads DTGVSQNPRHKITKRGQNVTFRCDPISEHNRLYWYRQTLGQGPEFLTYFQNEAQLEKSRLLSDRFSAERPKGSFSTLEIQRTEQGDSAMYLCASSFGGANQPQHFGDGTRLSIL.

This chain joins TRBV18 and TRBJ2-7, with TRBD1 matching over 7 bases. V lost 3 bases, J lost 2 bases, and 4 bases stayed unmatched. The CDR3 loop spans 14 amino acids. Germline-derived CDR1 and CDR2 are KGHSH and LQKENI. The CDR3 spells CASSPRGQPYEQYF. CDR3 DNA: TGTGCCAGCTCACCGAGGGGACAGCCCTACGAGCAGTACTTC. Full variable domain (rest looked up from reference TRBV18 and TRBJ2-7): NAGVMQNPRHLVRRRGQEARLRCSPMKGHSHVYWYRQLPEEGLKFMVYLQKENIIDESGMPKERFSAEFPKEGPSILRIQQVVRGDSAAYFCASSPRGQPYEQYFGPGTRLTVT.

The chain recombines TRBV18 with TRBJ2-2, with 9 bases that match TRBD2. Germline CDR1 is KGHSH and CDR2 is LQKENI. The junction had 4 bases not matched to a gene; V was cut back by 0 bases and J by 2 bases. The CDR3 has 17 residues. CDR3 region: CASSPPGSGSNTGELFF. The CDR3 DNA sequence: TGTGCCAGCTCACCACCGGGTAGCGGGAGTAACACCGGGGAGCTGTTTTTT.

The chain has TRBV6-5 and TRBJ1-6; unclear D gene. Trimming took 6 bases from V and 0 from J, leaving 9 bases between them. The CDR3 contains 15 residues. Germline CDR1 MNHEY, CDR2 SVGAGI. The CDR3 DNA sequence: TGTGCCAGCAGGGCACCATTCTCCTATAATTCACCCCTCCACTTT. Its protein is CASRAPFSYNSPLHF.

The sample holds a few counts of this clone. The chain employs TRBV29-1 and TRBJ1-2; D unresolved. The CDR3 contains 13 residues. Germline CDR1 and CDR2: SQVTM and ANQGSEA. V was shortened by 5 bases and J by 4 bases, with 14 bases between the two germline ends. CDR3 residues: CSVKAGNFYGYTF. CDR3 coding DNA: TGCAGCGTTAAAGCGGGGAACTTCTATGGCTACACCTTC.

This clone appeared once. The chain joins TRBV15 to TRBJ1-4; D is unresolved. The CDR3 spans 16 residues. The germline CDR1 and CDR2 sequences are LNHNV and YYDKDF (reference sequence). V shed 2 bases and J shed 0 bases, with 10 bases lying between them. The CDR3 reads CATSRSKRATNEKLFF. The CDR3 DNA is TGTGCCACCAGCAGATCCAAGCGGGCAACTAATGAAAAACTGTTTTTT.